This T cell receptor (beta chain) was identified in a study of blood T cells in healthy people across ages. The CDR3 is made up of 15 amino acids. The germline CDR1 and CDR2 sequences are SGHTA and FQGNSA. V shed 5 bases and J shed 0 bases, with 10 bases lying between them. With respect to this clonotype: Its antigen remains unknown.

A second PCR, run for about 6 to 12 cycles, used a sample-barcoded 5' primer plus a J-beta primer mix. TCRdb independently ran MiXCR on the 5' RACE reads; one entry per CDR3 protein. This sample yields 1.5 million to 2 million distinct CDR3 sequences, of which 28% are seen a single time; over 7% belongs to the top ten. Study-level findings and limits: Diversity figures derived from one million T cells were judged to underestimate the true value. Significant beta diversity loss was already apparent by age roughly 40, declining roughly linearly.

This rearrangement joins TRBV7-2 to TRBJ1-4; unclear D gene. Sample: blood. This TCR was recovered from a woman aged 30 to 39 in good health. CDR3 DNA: TGTGCCAGCAGCCGGACTGTTGCAACTAATGAAAAACTGTTTTTT. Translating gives CASSRTVATNEKLFF.